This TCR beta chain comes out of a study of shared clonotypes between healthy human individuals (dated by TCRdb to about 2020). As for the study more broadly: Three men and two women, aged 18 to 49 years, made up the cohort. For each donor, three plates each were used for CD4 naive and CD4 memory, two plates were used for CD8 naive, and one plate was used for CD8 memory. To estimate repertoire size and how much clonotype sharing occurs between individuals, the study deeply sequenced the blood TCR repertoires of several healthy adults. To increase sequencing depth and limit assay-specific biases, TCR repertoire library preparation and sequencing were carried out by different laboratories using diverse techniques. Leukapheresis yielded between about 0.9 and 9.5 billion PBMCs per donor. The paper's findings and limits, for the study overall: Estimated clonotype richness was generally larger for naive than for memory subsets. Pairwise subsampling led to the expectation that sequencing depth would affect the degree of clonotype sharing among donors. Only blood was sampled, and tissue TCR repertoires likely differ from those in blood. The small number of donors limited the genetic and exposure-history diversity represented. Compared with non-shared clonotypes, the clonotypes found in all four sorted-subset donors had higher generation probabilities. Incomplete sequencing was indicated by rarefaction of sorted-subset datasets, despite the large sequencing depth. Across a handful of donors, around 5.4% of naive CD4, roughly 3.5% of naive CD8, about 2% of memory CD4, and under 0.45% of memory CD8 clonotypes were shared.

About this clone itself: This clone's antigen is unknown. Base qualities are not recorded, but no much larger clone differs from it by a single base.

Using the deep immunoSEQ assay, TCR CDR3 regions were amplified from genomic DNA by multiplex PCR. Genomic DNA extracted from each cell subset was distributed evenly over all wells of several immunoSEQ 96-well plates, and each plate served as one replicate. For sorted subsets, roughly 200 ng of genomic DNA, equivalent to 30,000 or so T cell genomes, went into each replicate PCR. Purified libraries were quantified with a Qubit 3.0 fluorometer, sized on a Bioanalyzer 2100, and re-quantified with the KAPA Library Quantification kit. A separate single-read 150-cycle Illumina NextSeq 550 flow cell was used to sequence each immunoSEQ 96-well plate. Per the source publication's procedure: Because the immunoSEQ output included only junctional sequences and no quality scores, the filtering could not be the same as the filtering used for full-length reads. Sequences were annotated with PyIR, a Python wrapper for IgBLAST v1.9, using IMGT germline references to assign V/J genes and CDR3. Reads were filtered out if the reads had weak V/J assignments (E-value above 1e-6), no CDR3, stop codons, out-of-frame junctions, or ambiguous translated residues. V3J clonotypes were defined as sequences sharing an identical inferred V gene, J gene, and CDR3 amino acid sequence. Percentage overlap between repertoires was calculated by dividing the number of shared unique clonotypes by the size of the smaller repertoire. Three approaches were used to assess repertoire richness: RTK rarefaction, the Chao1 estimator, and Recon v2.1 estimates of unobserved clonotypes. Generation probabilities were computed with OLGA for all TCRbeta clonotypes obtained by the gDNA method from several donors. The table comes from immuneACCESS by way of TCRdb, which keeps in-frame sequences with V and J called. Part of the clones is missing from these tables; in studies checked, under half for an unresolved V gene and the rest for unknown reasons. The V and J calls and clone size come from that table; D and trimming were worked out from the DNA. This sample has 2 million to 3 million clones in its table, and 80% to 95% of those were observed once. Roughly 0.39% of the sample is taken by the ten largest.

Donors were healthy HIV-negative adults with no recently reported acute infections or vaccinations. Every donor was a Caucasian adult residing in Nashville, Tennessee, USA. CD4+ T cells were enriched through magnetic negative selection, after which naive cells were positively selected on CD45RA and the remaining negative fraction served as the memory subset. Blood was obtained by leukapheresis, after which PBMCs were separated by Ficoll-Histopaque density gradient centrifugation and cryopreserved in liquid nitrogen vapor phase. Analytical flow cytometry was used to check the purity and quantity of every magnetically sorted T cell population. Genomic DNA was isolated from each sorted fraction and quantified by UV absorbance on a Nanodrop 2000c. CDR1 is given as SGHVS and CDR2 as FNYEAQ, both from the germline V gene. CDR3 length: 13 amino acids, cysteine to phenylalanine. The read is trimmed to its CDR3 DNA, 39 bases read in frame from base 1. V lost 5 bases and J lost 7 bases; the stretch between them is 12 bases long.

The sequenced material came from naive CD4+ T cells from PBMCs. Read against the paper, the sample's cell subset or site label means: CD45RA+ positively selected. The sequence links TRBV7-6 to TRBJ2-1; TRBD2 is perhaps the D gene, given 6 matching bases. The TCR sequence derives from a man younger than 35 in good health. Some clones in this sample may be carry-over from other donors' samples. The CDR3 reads CASSPVGGNEQFF. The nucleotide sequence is TGTGCCAGCAGCCCCGTTGGGGGGAATGAGCAGTTCTTC. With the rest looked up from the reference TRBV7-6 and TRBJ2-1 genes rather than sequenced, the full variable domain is GAGVSQSPRYKVTKRGQDVALRCDPISGHVSLYWYRQALGQGPEFLTYFNYEAQQDKSGLPNDRFSAERPEGSISTLTIQRTEQRDSAMYRCASSPVGGNEQFFGPGTRLTVL.